The entry below describes one T cell receptor (beta chain). No antigen is known for it. One end of the junction is discordant with germline, which a read error may explain. The data derive from a study of cytomegalovirus exposure and HLA in healthy donors. With 60 Vbeta and 13 Jbeta primers, the PCR was carried out. The protocol was immunoSEQ multiplex PCR, while the TCRdb copy is restricted to in-frame clones and leaves out a portion. The sample includes some 160,000 clones, around 84% of them seen just once. The study, taken as a whole, reports: In a later analysis, a missense DCLRE1C variant was linked to TCR beta V- and J-gene trimming.

Sequenced material: PBMCs. This receptor was taken from a boy aged 2 to 10 in good health and CMV-seronegative.

The CDR3 bases are TGCAGTGCTCGAAACGACAGGACGACACTCTTC. Protein sequence: CSARNDRTTLF. The chain combines TRBV20-1 with TRBJ2-1, with D possibly TRBD1 on 6 matching bases. CDR1 is DFQATT and CDR2 is SNEGSKA in the germline V gene (reference sequence). The CDR3 consists of 11 residues.